The 9 T cell receptor beta chains in this list originate from one sample, sequenced in a study of blood T cell repertoires in COVID-19. The table came from immunoSEQ multiplex PCR; TCRdb's copy has only in-frame clones and leaves some out. This sample carries under 200,000 clones, 80% of them seen once, and the ten largest clones take approximately 3%. Specimen: PBMCs or T cells enriched from blood (not recorded which). The origin of the receptors is a woman aged 55-75 years who had recovered from COVID-19.

J is TRBJ1-2 and V is TRBV24-1; TRBD1 aligns across 7 bases. Looked up from germline, CDR1 is KGHDR and CDR2 is SFDVKD. V was pared by 7 bases and J by 8 bases, with 12 bases of the junction left unmatched. CDR3 length equals 14 residues. This CDR3 is CATRAAAEGAGYTF. Written as DNA, the CDR3 is TGTGCCACCAGGGCAGCGGCGGAGGGGGCCGGCTACACCTTC.

This clone was counted a few times. The genes are TRBV13 and TRBJ2-2; perhaps TRBD2 as D (7 bases). Trimming stripped 2 bases from V and 5 bases from J, with 18 bases between. The CDR3 contains 17 residues. Germline V gives CDR1 PRHDT, CDR2 FYEKMQ (reference sequence). The CDR3 bases are TGTGCCAGCAGCTTACATCATGGGGGGGCTCGAACCGGGGAGCTGTTTTTT. Residues: CASSLHHGGARTGELFF.

The chain uses TRBV20-1 and TRBJ2-7; TRBD2 matches 7 bases. CDR1 and CDR2 from the germline V gene are DFQATT and SNEGSKA (reference sequence). Trimming at V came to 3 bases and at J to 3 bases, leaving 8 bases not matched to a gene. This CDR3 spans 14 amino acids. In nucleotides, the CDR3 is TGCAGTGCTAGTGGGCGGGGGACCTACTACGAGCAGTACTTC. Protein: CSASGRGTYYEQYF.

The sample holds one count of this clone. The DNA for the CDR3 is TGTGCCAGCGCAACAGGGGTAGGCAATCAGCCCCAGCATTTT. Amino acids: CASATGVGNQPQHF. The V gene is TRBV27, the J gene TRBJ1-5; 7 bases line up with TRBD1. Trimming removed 8 bases from V and 2 bases from J; junction bases left unmatched: 6. The CDR3 extends over 14 amino acids. Germline V lookup: CDR1 MNHEY, CDR2 SMNVEV (reference sequence).

CDR3 in DNA: TGTGCCAGCAGCTTCGTTCAGGGCCGCATCTACGAGCAGTACTTC. It yields the protein CASSFVQGRIYEQYF. The gene calls are TRBV7-8 and TRBJ2-7; TRBD1 is a possible D gene (5 bases). The germline V gene has CDR1 SGHVS and CDR2 FQNEAQ. The CDR3 spans 15 residues. V lost 3 bases and J 3 bases, leaving 15 bases between the germline ends.

The genes are TRBV9 and TRBJ2-2; tentatively, D is TRBD2 (5 bases). Trimming took off 4 bases at V and 3 bases at J, with 13 bases between the two ends. CDR3 length: 15 residues. Germline CDR1 and CDR2: SGDLS and YYNGEE. The CDR3 region has the DNA TGTGCCAGCAGCCCCCACCCCGGGGACACCGGGGAGCTGTTTTTT. This translates into CASSPHPGDTGELFF.

The chain couples TRBV30 to TRBJ2-2; weak D call: TRBD1 (6 bases). The V end was cut by 6 bases, the J end by 4 bases, with 9 bases between. The CDR3 is made up of 12 amino acids. Germline CDR1 is GTSNPN and CDR2 is SVGIG (reference sequence). This chain's CDR3 is CACGDTTGELFF. The CDR3 nucleotides read TGTGCCTGCGGGGACACCACCGGGGAGCTGTTTTTT.

This chain connects TRBV19 to TRBJ2-3; the match to TRBD2 covers 11 bases. The germline V gene has CDR1 LNHDA and CDR2 SQIVND (reference sequence). This CDR3 has 17 amino acids. The ends lost 3 bases at V and 4 bases at J; junction bases unmatched: 9. DNA for the CDR3: TGTGCCAGTAGTATGGTTCTAGCGGGGGGATTCGCAGATACGCAGTATTTT. Its translation: CASSMVLAGGFADTQYF.

This clone was counted only a few times. This chain joins TRBV30 and TRBJ1-6; D may be TRBD1 (5 bases). Looked up from germline, CDR1 is GTSNPN and CDR2 is SVGIG (reference sequence). Trimming left V 7 bases short and J 15 bases short, with 22 bases between. The CDR3 runs to 13 residues. CDR3 coding DNA: TGTGCCTTCCAACCGACAGACCCTCATGACCTCCACTTT. Protein sequence: CAFQPTDPHDLHF.